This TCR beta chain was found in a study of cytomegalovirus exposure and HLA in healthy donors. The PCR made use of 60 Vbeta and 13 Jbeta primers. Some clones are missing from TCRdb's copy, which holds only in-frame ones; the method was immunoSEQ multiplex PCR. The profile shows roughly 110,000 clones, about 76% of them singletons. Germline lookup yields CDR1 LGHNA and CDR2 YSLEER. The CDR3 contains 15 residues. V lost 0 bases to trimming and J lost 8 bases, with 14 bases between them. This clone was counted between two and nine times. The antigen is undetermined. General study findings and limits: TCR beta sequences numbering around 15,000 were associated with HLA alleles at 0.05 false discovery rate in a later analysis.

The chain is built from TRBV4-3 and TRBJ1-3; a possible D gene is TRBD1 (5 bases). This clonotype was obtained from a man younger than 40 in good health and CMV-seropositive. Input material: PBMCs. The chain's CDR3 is CASSQDAAGLDTIYF. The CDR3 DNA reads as TGCGCCAGCAGCCAAGATGCTGCAGGGTTAGACACCATATATTTT.